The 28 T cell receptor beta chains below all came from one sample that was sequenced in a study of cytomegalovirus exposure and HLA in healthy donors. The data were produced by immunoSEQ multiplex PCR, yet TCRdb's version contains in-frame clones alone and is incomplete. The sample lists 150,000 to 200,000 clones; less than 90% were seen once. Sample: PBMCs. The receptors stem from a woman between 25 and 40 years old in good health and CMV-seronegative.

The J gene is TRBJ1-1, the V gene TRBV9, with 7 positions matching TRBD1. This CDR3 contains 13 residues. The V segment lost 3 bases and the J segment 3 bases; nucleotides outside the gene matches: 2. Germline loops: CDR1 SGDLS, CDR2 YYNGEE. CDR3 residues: CASSATGDTEAFF. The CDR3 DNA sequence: TGTGCCAGCAGCGCTACAGGGGACACTGAAGCTTTCTTT.

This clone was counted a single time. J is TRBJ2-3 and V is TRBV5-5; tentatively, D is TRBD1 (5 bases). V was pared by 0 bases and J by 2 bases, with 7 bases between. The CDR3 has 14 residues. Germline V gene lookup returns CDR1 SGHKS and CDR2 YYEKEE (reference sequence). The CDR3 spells CASSLARVTDTQYF. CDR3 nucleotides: TGTGCCAGCAGCTTGGCCAGGGTCACAGATACGCAGTATTTT. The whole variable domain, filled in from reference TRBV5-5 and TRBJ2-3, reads DAGVTQSPTHLIKTRGQQVTLRCSPISGHKSVSWYQQVLGQGPQFIFQYYEKEERGRGNFPDRFSARQFPNYSSELNVNALLLGDSALYLCASSLARVTDTQYFGPGTRLTVL.

The CDR3 region is CASSPNPYKQSDTQYF. For the CDR3, the DNA is TGTGCCAGCTCACCAAACCCATACAAACAGTCAGATACGCAGTATTTT. This chain joins TRBV18 and TRBJ2-3, with unresolved D. V lost 2 bases and J lost 4, with 16 bases in between. The CDR3 consists of 16 residues. Germline V gene sequence: CDR1 KGHSH, CDR2 LQKENI.

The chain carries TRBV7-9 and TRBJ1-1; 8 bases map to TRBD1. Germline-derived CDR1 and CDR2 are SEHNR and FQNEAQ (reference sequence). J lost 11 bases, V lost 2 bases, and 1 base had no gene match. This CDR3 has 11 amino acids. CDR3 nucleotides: TGTGCCAGCAGCTTACAGGGGGCGGCTTTCTTT. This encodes CASSLQGAAFF.

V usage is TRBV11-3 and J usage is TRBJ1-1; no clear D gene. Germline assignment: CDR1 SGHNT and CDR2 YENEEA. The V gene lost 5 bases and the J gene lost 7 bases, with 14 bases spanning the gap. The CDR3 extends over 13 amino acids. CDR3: CASSGGPGFEAFF. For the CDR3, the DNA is TGTGCCAGCAGCGGAGGTCCGGGGTTTGAAGCTTTCTTT.

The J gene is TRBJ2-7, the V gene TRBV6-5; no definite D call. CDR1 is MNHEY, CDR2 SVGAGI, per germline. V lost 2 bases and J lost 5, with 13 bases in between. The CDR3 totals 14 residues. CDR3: CASSYRRPGNEQYF. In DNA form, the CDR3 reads TGTGCCAGCAGTTACCGCAGACCTGGCAACGAGCAGTACTTC.

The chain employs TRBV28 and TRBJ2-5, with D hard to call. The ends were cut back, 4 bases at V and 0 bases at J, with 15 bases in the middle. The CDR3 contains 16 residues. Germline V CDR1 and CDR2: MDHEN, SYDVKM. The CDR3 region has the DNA TGTGCCAGCAGTTCAGCATTGGAGCCGTACCAAGAGACCCAGTACTTC. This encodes CASSSALEPYQETQYF.

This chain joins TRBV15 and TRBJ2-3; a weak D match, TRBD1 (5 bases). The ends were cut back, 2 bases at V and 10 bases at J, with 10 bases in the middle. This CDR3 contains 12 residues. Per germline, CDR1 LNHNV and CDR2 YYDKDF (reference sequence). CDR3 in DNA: TGTGCCACCAGCAGAACAGGTTCTCCGCAGTATTTT. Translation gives CATSRTGSPQYF.

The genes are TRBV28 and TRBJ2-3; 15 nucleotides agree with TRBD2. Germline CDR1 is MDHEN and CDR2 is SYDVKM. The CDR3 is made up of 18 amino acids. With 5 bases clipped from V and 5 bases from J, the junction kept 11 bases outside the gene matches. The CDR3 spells CASSPQGLAGGQQDTQYF. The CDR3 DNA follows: TGTGCCAGCAGTCCCCAAGGACTAGCGGGAGGGCAACAAGATACGCAGTATTTT.

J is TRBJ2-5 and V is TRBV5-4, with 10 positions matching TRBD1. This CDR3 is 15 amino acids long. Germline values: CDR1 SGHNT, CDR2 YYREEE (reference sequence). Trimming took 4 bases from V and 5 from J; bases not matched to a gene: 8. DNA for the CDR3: TGTGCCAGCAGCGGTACCGGGACAGGGGATGAGACCCAGTACTTC. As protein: CASSGTGTGDETQYF.

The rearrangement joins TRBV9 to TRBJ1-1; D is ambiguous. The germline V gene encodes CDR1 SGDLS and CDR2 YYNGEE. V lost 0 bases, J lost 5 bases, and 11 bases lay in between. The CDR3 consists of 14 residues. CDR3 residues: CASSVGDSRTEAFF. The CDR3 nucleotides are TGTGCCAGCAGCGTAGGAGATAGTCGGACTGAAGCTTTCTTT.

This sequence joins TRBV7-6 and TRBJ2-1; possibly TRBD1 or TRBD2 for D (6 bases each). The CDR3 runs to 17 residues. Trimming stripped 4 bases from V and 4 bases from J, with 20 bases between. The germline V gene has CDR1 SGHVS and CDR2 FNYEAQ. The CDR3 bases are TGTGCCAGCAGCTCCAGAGGGCGGGACAATCCGTACAATGAGCAGTTCTTC. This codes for CASSSRGRDNPYNEQFF.

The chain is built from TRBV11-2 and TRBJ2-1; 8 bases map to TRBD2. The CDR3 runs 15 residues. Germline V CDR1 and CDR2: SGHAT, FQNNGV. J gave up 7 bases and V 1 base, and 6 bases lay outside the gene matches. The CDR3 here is CASSLVPGGPNEQFF. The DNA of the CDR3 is TGTGCCAGCAGCTTAGTACCGGGAGGGCCGAATGAGCAGTTCTTC.

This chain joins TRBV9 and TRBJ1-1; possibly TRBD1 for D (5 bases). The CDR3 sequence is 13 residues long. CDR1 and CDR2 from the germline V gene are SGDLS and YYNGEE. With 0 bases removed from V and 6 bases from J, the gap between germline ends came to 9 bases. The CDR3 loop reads CASSVGSGAEAFF. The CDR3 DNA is TGTGCCAGCAGCGTAGGATCGGGGGCTGAAGCTTTCTTT.

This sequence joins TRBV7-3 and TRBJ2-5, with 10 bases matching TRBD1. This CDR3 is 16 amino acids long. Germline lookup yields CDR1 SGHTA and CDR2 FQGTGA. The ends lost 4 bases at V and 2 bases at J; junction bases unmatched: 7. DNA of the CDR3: TGTGCCAGCAGCTCAAACGGACAGGGGGGACAAGAGACCCAGTACTTC. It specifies CASSSNGQGGQETQYF.

The CDR3 sequence: CASSVRGSSREGSYGYTF. As DNA, the CDR3 is TGTGCCAGCAGCGTCCGGGGCAGCTCCCGGGAGGGATCGTATGGCTACACCTTC. The chain is built from TRBV9 and TRBJ1-2, with D maybe TRBD1 (5 bases). The CDR3 sequence is 18 residues long. The germline gives CDR1 SGDLS, CDR2 YYNGEE. V gave up 2 bases and J gave up 5 bases, with 25 bases separating them.

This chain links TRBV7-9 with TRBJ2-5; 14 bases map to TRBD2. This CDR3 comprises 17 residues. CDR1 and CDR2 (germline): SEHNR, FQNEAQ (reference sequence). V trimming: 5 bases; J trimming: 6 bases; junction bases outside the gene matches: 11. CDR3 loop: CASSITGTSGRKKTQYF. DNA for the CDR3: TGTGCCAGCAGCATAACCGGGACTAGCGGGAGAAAAAAGACCCAGTACTTC.

The CDR3 protein is CASSPSGYTF. The CDR3 nucleotides are TGTGCCAGCTCACCAAGTGGCTACACCTTC. This rearrangement joins TRBV18 to TRBJ1-2; the D is unclear. The CDR3 is 10 amino acids. Germline V gene lookup returns CDR1 KGHSH and CDR2 LQKENI. Trimming left V 2 bases short and J 7 bases short, with 2 bases between.

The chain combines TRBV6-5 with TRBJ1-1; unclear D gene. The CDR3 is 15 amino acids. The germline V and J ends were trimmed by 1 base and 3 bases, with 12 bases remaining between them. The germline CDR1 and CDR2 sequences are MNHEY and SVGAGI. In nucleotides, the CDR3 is TGTGCCAGCAGTTACTTCGGGTCAAGTCACACTGAAGCTTTCTTT. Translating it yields CASSYFGSSHTEAFF.

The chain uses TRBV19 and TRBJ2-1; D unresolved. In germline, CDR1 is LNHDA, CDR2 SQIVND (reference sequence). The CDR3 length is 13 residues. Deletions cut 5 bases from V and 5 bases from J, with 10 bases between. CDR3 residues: CASSSHRDNEQFF. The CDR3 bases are TGTGCCAGTAGTTCCCACCGAGACAATGAGCAGTTCTTC.

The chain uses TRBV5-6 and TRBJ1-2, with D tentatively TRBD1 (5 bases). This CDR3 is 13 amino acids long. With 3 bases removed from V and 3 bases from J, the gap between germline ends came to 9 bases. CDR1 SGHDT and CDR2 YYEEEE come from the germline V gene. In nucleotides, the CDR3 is TGTGCCAGCAGCTCCATACAGGACTATGGCTACACCTTC. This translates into CASSSIQDYGYTF. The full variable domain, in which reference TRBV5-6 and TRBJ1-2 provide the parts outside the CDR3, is DAGVTQSPTHLIKTRGQQVTLRCSPKSGHDTVSWYQQALGQGPQFIFQYYEEEERQRGNFPDRFSGHQFPNYSSELNVNALLLGDSALYLCASSSIQDYGYTFGSGTRLTVV.

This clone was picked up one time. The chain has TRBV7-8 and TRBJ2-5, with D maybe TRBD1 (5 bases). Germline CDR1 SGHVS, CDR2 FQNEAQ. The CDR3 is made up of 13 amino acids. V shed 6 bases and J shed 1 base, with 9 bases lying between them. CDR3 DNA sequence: TGTGCCAGCAGGGATGACAGCCAAGAGACCCAGTACTTC. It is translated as CASRDDSQETQYF.

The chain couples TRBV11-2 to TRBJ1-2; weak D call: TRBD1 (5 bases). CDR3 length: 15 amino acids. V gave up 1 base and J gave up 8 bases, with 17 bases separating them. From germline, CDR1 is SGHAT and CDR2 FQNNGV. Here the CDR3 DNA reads TGTGCCAGCAGCTTAGCCCAGCTTCCAGGGAGAGGCTACACCTTC. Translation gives CASSLAQLPGRGYTF.

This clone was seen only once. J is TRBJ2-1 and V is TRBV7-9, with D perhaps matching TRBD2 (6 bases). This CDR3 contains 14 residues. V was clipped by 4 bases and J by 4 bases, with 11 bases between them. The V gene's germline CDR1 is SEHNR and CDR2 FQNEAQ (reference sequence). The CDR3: CASSYGGRYNEQFF. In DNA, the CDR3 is TGTGCCAGCAGCTACGGGGGACGGTACAATGAGCAGTTCTTC.

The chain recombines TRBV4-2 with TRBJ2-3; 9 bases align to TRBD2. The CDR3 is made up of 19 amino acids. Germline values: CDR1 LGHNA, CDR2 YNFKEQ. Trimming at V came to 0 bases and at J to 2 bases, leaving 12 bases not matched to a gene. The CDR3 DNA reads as TGTGCCAGCAGCCAAGATAGGCGTGCTAGCGGGACTACCACAGATACGCAGTATTTT. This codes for CASSQDRRASGTTTDTQYF.

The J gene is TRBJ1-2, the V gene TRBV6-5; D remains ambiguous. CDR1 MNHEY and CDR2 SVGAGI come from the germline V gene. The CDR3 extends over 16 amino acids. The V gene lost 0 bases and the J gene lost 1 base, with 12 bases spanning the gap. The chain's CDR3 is CASSYSMPGDNYGYTF. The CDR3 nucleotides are TGTGCCAGCAGTTACTCGATGCCAGGCGATAACTATGGCTACACCTTC.

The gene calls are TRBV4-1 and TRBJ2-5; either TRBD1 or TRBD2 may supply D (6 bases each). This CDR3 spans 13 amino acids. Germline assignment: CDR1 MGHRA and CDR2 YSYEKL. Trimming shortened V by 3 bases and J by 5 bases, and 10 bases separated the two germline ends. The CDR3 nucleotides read TGCGCCAGCAGCCAGGGGGGCGGTGAGACCCAGTACTTC. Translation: CASSQGGGETQYF.

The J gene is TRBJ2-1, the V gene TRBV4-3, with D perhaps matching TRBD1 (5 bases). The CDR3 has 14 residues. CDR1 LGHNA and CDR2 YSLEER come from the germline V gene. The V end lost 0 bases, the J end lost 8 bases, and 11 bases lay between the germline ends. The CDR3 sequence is CASSQDHRSDEQFF. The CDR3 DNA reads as TGCGCCAGCAGCCAAGATCACAGGAGCGATGAGCAGTTCTTC.